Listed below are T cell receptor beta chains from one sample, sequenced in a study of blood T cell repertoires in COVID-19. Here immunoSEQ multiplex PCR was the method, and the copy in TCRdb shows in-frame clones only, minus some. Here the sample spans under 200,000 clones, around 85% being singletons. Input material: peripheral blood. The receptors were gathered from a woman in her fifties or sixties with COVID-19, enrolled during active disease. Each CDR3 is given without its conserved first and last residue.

CDR3: AWTRLAGGYEQY
J: TRBJ2-7
V: TRBV30
length: 12

CDR3: ASSAHISEQGATDTQY
J: TRBJ2-3
V: TRBV9
length: 16

CDR3: ASSLAGTGINYGYT
J: TRBJ1-2
V: TRBV5-6
length: 14

CDR3: ASSALINTDTQY
J: TRBJ2-3
V: TRBV6-2/TRBV6-3
length: 12

CDR3: ASSPRQGDTYEQY
J: TRBJ2-7
V: TRBV14
length: 13

CDR3: ASSLASGSSYTGELF
J: TRBJ2-2
V: TRBV18
length: 15

CDR3: ASSDPPGSGEQY
J: TRBJ2-7
V: TRBV6-4
length: 12

CDR3: ASSPDSGRDEQY
J: TRBJ2-7
V: TRBV7-2
length: 12

CDR3: ASSQLRTGGTDTQY
J: TRBJ2-3
V: TRBV4-3
length: 14

CDR3: ASSDRQGPDTQY
J: TRBJ2-3
V: TRBV9
length: 12

CDR3: ASSQEGTGRRRQY
J: TRBJ2-7
V: TRBV4-1
length: 13

CDR3: ASSSRWRVGEQY
J: TRBJ2-7
V: TRBV19
length: 12

CDR3: AWTGVNYGYT
J: TRBJ1-2
V: TRBV30
length: 10

CDR3: ASSILRETGGKDNQPQH
J: TRBJ1-5
V: TRBV19
length: 17

CDR3: ASGQGAGNSPLH
J: TRBJ1-6
V: TRBV6-6
length: 12

CDR3: ASSRTGATGELF
J: TRBJ2-2
V: TRBV18
length: 12

CDR3: ASSLVAGGYEQY
J: TRBJ2-7
V: TRBV5-4
length: 12

CDR3: ASSLYLGTGYYGYT
J: TRBJ1-2
V: TRBV7-2
length: 14

CDR3: ASTPGGGETQY
J: TRBJ2-5
V: TRBV19
length: 11

CDR3: ASSPRLTSYEQY
J: TRBJ2-7
V: TRBV7-9
length: 12

CDR3: ASSRSQGSYEQY
J: TRBJ2-7
V: TRBV7-9
length: 12

CDR3: ASSPPGQAYNEQF
J: TRBJ2-1
V: TRBV18
length: 13

CDR3: ASSLYAGSYEQY
J: TRBJ2-7
V: TRBV28
length: 12

CDR3: ASSLETAYNSPLH
J: TRBJ1-6
V: TRBV28
length: 13

CDR3: ASSPRGEVYEQY
J: TRBJ2-7
V: TRBV2
length: 12

CDR3: AISESMSTLGGRYGYT
J: TRBJ1-2
V: TRBV10-3
length: 16

CDR3: ASSYRQPYEQY
J: TRBJ2-7
V: TRBV6-2/TRBV6-3
length: 11

CDR3: ASSQQDTGGELF
J: TRBJ2-2
V: TRBV19
length: 12

CDR3: ASSQTLRAKGNTIY
J: TRBJ1-3
V: TRBV3-1/TRBV3-2
length: 14

CDR3: ASSLVEGRVDSPLH
J: TRBJ1-6
V: TRBV5-1
length: 14

CDR3: ASSPLSGAGVETQY
J: TRBJ2-5
V: TRBV19
length: 14

CDR3: ASSKRGGDTGELF
J: TRBJ2-2
V: TRBV21-1
length: 13

CDR3: ASSSRGRQEV
J: TRBJ1-4
V: TRBV12-3/TRBV12-4
length: 10

CDR3: ASSWASGFRSPLH
J: TRBJ1-6
V: TRBV6-2/TRBV6-3
length: 13

CDR3: ASSAQHRPTGNGYT
J: TRBJ1-2
V: TRBV19
length: 14

CDR3: ASSYARGANEKLF
J: TRBJ1-4
V: TRBV6-5
length: 13

CDR3: ASSQIQGEGGPQH
J: TRBJ1-5
V: TRBV6-5
length: 13

CDR3: ASSLTAAGEQY
J: TRBJ2-7
V: TRBV14
length: 11

CDR3: ATSGTGSGNTIY
J: TRBJ1-3
V: TRBV24-1
length: 12

CDR3: ASSWGDGGYGYT
J: TRBJ1-2
V: TRBV6-5
length: 12

CDR3: ASSLRDRGVEQY
J: TRBJ2-7
V: TRBV28
length: 12

CDR3: ASSLETSFGEQY
J: TRBJ2-7
V: TRBV5-1
length: 12

CDR3: ASSPGTTAYNEQF
J: TRBJ2-1
V: TRBV7-9
length: 13

CDR3: ASSPTGRVQF
J: TRBJ2-1
V: TRBV11-2
length: 10

CDR3: ASSPGLAGGDRQY
J: TRBJ2-7
V: TRBV18
length: 13

CDR3: ASSDGQGGYGYT
J: TRBJ1-2
V: TRBV2
length: 12

CDR3: ASSPHRGRGEQF
J: TRBJ2-1
V: TRBV7-2
length: 12

CDR3: ASSPQASSYNEQF
J: TRBJ2-1
V: TRBV18
length: 13

CDR3: ASSTLTSGSYEQY
J: TRBJ2-7
V: TRBV11-2
length: 13

CDR3: ASSLGLAGGAGTQY
J: TRBJ2-3
V: TRBV7-2
length: 14

CDR3: ASSSDRRDTQY
J: TRBJ2-7
V: TRBV7-3
length: 11

CDR3: ASRLTGYNEQF
J: TRBJ2-1
V: TRBV27
length: 11

CDR3: ASRVTGPGELF
J: TRBJ2-2
V: TRBV7-3
length: 11

CDR3: ASSFDTSNTGELF
J: TRBJ2-2
V: TRBV11-1
length: 13

CDR3: ASSLTADQPQH
J: TRBJ1-5
V: TRBV27
length: 11

CDR3: ASSVSPAGFETQY
J: TRBJ2-5
V: TRBV5-4
length: 13

CDR3: ASAPLAGTSYEQY
J: TRBJ2-7
V: TRBV6-5
length: 13

CDR3: ASSRTYHINEQF
J: TRBJ2-1
V: TRBV7-2
length: 12

CDR3: ASSLARGNTGELF
J: TRBJ2-2
V: TRBV5-4
length: 13